These 6 T cell receptor beta chains share one sample of origin, sequenced in a study of blood T cell repertoires in COVID-19. The method was immunoSEQ multiplex PCR; TCRdb's version includes in-frame clones alone and lacks a portion of them. Here the sample spans under 250,000 clones, roughly 85% being singletons. Sequencing input: PBMCs or T cells enriched from blood (not recorded which). The source is a woman aged 45-59 years with acute COVID-19.

This chain uses TRBV25-1 with TRBJ1-4; D is possibly TRBD1 (6 bases). CDR3 length: 16 amino acids. Trimming took off 0 bases at V and 7 bases at J, with 15 bases between the two ends. Germline loops: CDR1 MGHDK, CDR2 SYGVNS. CDR3 protein: CASSEYRQEGREKLFF. The CDR3, as DNA: TGTGCCAGCAGTGAATATCGACAGGAAGGACGTGAAAAACTGTTTTTT. Filled out from reference TRBV25-1 and TRBJ1-4, the complete variable domain reads EADIYQTPRYLVIGTGKKITLECSQTMGHDKMYWYQQDPGMELHLIHYSYGVNSTEKGDLSSESTVSRIRTEHFPLTLESARPSHTSQYLCASSEYRQEGREKLFFGSGTQLSVL.

The chain employs TRBV6-5 and TRBJ1-5; 9 nucleotides align to TRBD1. V lost 6 bases to trimming and J lost 6 bases; unmatched junction nucleotides: 9. The CDR3 length is 15 residues. Germline V gene data show CDR1 as MNHEY and CDR2 as SVGAGI. The CDR3 DNA reads TGTGCCAGCAGGCCTCTACAGGGGGCCGGTCAGCCCCAGCATTTT. Translated: CASRPLQGAGQPQHF.

The V and J genes are TRBV30 and TRBJ1-2; D remains ambiguous. Germline V gene sequence: CDR1 GTSNPN, CDR2 SVGIG (reference sequence). The ends were cut back, 0 bases at V and 8 bases at J, with 10 bases in the middle. This CDR3 has 12 amino acids. The CDR3: CAWSVRGSGYTF. Written as DNA, the CDR3 is TGTGCCTGGAGTGTCCGGGGATCGGGCTACACCTTC. Together with reference TRBV30 and TRBJ1-2, the CDR3 gives the full variable domain: SQTIHQWPATLVQPVGSPLSLECTVEGTSNPNLYWYRQAAGRGLQLLFYSVGIGQISSEVPQNLSASRPQDRQFILSSKKLLLSDSGFYLCAWSVRGSGYTFGSGTRLTVV.

A note on this clone: Within the sample, other DNA sequences also encode this same CDR3. V is TRBV5-1 and J is TRBJ2-7; 7 nucleotides line up with TRBD1. Germline V gene lookup returns CDR1 SGHRS and CDR2 YFSETQ. The CDR3 length is 13 residues. The trim removed 2 bases at V and 3 bases at J, leaving 2 bases unmatched. CDR3 bases: TGCGCCAGCAGCTTCCGGGACAGCTACGAGCAGTACTTC. Encoded protein: CASSFRDSYEQYF.

This chain uses TRBV11-1 with TRBJ2-1; TRBD2 matches 8 bases. J gave up 5 bases and V 5 bases, and 8 bases lay outside the gene matches. The germline V gene has CDR1 SGHAT and CDR2 FQDESV (reference sequence). The CDR3 totals 15 residues. The CDR3 region is CASSPTGGADNEQFF. The CDR3 DNA follows: TGTGCCAGCAGCCCCACCGGGGGGGCGGACAATGAGCAGTTCTTC.

The V call is TRBV5-6, the J call TRBJ1-5; D perhaps matches TRBD1 (5 bases). Germline CDR1 SGHDT, CDR2 YYEEEE. The CDR3 consists of 16 residues. Trimming removed 2 bases at V and 0 bases at J, with 12 bases between. The CDR3 reads CASSFLATGSNQPQHF. CDR3 DNA sequence: TGTGCCAGCAGCTTTTTAGCCACAGGTAGCAATCAGCCCCAGCATTTT.